What follows are 5 T cell receptor beta chains derived from one specimen sequenced in a study of cytomegalovirus exposure and HLA in healthy donors. TCRdb's table, derived via immunoSEQ multiplex PCR, lists solely in-frame clones and lacks some. The table has 55,000 to 85,000 clones, about 94% seen once; the top ten hold approximately 1%. The specimen was PBMCs. Receptors were obtained from a woman aged 18-35 years in good health and CMV-seronegative.

The chain couples TRBV7-8 to TRBJ2-5, with 9 bases identical to TRBD1. Germline V CDR1 and CDR2: SGHVS, FQNEAQ. The CDR3 consists of 15 residues. Trimming took 2 bases from V and 4 from J; bases not matched to a gene: 5. This CDR3 is CASSLSQGALETQYF. In DNA, the CDR3 is TGTGCCAGCAGCTTATCACAGGGGGCCCTAGAGACCCAGTACTTC.

This rearrangement joins TRBV7-9 to TRBJ2-7; 11 bases agree with TRBD1. The CDR3 covers 15 residues. In germline, CDR1 is SEHNR, CDR2 FQNEAQ (reference sequence). The ends lost 5 bases at V and 2 bases at J; junction bases unmatched: 5. CDR3 amino acids: CASSHRDRGTYEQYF. As DNA, the CDR3 is TGTGCCAGCAGCCACCGGGACAGGGGGACCTACGAGCAGTACTTC.

V usage is TRBV5-5 and J usage is TRBJ2-5; TRBD2 might be the D (6 bases). The CDR3 has 18 amino acids. Germline CDR1 is SGHKS and CDR2 is YYEKEE (reference sequence). V was clipped by 4 bases and J by 5 bases, with 27 bases between them. CDR3 sequence: CASSDRSSTSLRWETQYF. The CDR3 nucleotides read TGTGCCAGCAGCGACCGCTCTTCAACTAGCCTAAGATGGGAGACCCAGTACTTC.

The chain couples TRBV7-9 to TRBJ2-1; the match to TRBD1 covers 7 bases. The CDR3 runs 15 residues. Germline trimming cut 5 bases from V and 5 bases from J; bases unmatched to any gene: 9. Per germline, CDR1 SEHNR and CDR2 FQNEAQ (reference sequence). In nucleotides, the CDR3 is TGTGCCAGCAGCCACCGACAGGGTCGACACAATGAGCAGTTCTTC. Residues: CASSHRQGRHNEQFF.

This clone is a singleton in its sample. The chain is built from TRBV7-9 and TRBJ1-5; 9 nucleotides line up with TRBD1. Germline V lookup: CDR1 SEHNR, CDR2 FQNEAQ (reference sequence). The CDR3 is 15 residues long. V was pared by 5 bases and J by 6 bases, with 8 bases of the junction left unmatched. The CDR3 DNA sequence: TGTGCCAGCAGCGACGACAGGGGGGTGGGTCAGCCCCAGCATTTT. This gives the protein CASSDDRGVGQPQHF.